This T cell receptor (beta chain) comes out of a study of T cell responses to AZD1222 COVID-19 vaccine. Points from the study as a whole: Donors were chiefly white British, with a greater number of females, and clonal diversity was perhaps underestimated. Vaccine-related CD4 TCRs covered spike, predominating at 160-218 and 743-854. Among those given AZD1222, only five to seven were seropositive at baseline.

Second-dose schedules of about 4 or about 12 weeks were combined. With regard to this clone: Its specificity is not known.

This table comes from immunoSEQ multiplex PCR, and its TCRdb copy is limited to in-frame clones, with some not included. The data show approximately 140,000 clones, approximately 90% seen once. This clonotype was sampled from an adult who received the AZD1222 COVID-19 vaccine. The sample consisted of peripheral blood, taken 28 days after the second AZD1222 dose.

Here the CDR3 reads CASSTETQYF. CDR3 bases: TGTGCCAGCAGCACAGAGACCCAGTACTTC. The chain combines TRBV2 with TRBJ2-5, with D unclear. Trimming left V 6 bases short and J 4 bases short, with 3 bases between. This CDR3 contains 10 residues. Germline lookup yields CDR1 SNHLY and CDR2 FYNNEI.